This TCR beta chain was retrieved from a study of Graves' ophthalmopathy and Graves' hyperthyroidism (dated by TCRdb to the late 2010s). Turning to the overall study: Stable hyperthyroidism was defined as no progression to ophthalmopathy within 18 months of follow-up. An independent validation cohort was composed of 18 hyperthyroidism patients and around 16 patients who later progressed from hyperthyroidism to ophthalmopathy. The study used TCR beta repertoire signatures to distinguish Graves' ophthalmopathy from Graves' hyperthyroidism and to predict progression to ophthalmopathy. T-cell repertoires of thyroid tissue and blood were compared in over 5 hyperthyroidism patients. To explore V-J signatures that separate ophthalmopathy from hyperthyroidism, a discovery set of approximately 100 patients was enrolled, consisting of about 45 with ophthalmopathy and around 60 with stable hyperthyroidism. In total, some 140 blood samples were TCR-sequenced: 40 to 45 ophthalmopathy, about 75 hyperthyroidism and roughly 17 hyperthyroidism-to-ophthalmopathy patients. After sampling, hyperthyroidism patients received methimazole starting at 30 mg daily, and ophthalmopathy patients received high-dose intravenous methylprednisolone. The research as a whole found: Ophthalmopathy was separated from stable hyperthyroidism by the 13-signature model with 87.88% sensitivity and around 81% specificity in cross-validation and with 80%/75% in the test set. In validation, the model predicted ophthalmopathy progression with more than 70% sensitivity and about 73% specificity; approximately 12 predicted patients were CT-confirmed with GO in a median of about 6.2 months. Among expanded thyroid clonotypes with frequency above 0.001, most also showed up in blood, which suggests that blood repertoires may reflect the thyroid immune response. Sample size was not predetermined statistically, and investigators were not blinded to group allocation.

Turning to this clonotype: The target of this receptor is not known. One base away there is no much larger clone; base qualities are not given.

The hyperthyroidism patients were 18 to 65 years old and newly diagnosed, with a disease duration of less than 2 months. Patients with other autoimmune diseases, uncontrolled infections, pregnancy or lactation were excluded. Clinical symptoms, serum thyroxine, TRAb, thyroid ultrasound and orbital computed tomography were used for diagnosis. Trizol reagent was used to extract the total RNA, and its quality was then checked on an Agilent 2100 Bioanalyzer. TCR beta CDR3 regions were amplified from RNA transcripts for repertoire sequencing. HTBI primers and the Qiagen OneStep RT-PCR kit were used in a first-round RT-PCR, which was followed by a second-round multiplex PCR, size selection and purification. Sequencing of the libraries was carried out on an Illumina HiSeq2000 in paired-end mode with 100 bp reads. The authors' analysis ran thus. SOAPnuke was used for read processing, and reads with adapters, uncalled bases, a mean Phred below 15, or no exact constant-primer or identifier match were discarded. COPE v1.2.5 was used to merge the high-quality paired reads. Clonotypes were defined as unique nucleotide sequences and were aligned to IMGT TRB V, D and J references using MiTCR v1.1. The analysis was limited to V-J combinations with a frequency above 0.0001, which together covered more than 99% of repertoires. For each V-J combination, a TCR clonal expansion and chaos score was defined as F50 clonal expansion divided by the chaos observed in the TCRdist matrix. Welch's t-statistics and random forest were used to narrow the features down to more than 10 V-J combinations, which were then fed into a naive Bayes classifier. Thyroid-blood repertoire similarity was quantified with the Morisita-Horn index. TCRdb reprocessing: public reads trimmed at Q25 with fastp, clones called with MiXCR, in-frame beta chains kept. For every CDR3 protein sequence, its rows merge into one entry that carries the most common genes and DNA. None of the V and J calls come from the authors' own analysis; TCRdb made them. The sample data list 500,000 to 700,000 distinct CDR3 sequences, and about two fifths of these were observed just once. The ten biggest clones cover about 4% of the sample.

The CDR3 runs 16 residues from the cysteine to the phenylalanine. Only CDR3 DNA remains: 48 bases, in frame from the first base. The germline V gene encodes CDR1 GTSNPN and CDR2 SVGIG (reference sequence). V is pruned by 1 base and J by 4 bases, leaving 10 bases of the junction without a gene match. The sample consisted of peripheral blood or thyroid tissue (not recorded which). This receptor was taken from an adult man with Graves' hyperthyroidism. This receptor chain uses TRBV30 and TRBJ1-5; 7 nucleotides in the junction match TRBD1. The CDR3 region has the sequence CAWSEQGSPRNQPQHF. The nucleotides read TGTGCCTGGAGTGAACAGGGGTCTCCGAGGAATCAGCCCCAGCATTTT.